This T cell receptor beta chain came from a study of T cell responses to AZD1222 COVID-19 vaccine. Sequencing used immunoSEQ multiplex PCR; TCRdb keeps in-frame clones, though not all of them. The data show more than 110,000 clones, 92% seen once. Germline V gives CDR1 MNHEY, CDR2 SVGEGT. The CDR3 spans 13 residues. Trimming removed 8 bases from V and 7 bases from J, with 17 bases in between. This chain uses TRBV6-2 or TRBV6-3 with TRBJ1-2; D perhaps matches TRBD1 (5 bases). The sample consisted of peripheral blood, taken on day 0 of AZD1222 vaccination. The clonotype was recovered from an adult in good health. The CDR3 coding sequence is TGTGCCAGCGGTTTTGGCAGGGCGGCTGGCTACACCTTC. Translation gives CASGFGRAAGYTF.